This T cell receptor beta chain came from a study of T cell responses to AZD1222 COVID-19 vaccine. Trimming took 4 bases from V and 5 from J, leaving 5 bases between them. Germline V gives CDR1 GTSNPN, CDR2 SVGIG (reference sequence). The CDR3 loop spans 11 amino acids. Only in-frame clones appear in the TCRdb table, and some are missing; sequencing was by immunoSEQ multiplex PCR. The top ten clones hold about a tenth of a sample with roughly 70,000 clones, roughly 87% of them seen once. This rearrangement joins TRBV30 to TRBJ2-2; no firm D call. This receptor was obtained from an adult who received the AZD1222 COVID-19 vaccine. Sequenced here: peripheral blood, sampled 28 days after the second AZD1222 dose. For the CDR3, the DNA is TGTGCCTGGATGAAGACCGGGGAGCTGTTTTTT. Its translation is CAWMKTGELFF.